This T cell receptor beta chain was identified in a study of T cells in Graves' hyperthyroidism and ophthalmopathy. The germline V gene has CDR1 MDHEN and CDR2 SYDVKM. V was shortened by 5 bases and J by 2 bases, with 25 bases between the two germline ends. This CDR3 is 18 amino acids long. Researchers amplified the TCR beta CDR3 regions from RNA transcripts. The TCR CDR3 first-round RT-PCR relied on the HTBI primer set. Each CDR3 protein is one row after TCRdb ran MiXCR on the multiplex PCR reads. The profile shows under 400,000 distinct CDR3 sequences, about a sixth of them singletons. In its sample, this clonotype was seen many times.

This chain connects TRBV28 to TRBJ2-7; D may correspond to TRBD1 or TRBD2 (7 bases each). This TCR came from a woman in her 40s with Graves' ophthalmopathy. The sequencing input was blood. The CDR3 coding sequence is TGTGCCAGCAGTGGAGACAGGGTTACTAGCGTTTTCACCTACGAGCAGTACTTC. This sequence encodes CASSGDRVTSVFTYEQYF.